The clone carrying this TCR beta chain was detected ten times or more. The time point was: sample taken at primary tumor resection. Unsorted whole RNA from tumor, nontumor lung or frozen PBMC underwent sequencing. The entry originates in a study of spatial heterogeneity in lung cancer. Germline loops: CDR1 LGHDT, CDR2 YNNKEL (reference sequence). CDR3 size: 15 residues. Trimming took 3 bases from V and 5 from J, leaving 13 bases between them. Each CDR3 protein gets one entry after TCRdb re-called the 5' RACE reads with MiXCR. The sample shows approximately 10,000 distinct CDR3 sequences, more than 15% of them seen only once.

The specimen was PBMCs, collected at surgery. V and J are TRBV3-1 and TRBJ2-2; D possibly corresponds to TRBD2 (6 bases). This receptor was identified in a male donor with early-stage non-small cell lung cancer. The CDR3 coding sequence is TGTGCCAGCAGCCACGGCGGGACTGTTACCGGGGAGCTGTTTTTT. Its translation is CASSHGGTVTGELFF.